This T cell receptor (beta chain) stems from a study of post-analysis software for immune sequencing data. Study summary: The cohort encompassed relapsing-remitting, secondary progressive and progressive-relapsing multiple sclerosis disease courses. Study-wide findings and caveats: Controls showed lower frequencies than patients for roughly 5 TRBV segments, and TRBV5-6, TRBV5-1 and TRBV20-1 were among these. Those with multiple sclerosis, the patient group, showed significantly lower normalized Chao1 diversity than controls. F-measure co-clustering was strong for batch-matched samples.

Libraries were made from TCR beta cDNA, and they carried unique molecular identifiers. The T cell input of about 1 to 10 million gave a few hundred thousand cDNA molecules. One entry per CDR3 protein, called by TCRdb with MiXCR from the PCR reads. The sample consists of some 890,000 distinct CDR3 sequences, 53% of them appearing once. Germline CDR1 reads MNHNS; CDR2 reads SASEGT. V lost 4 bases, J lost 0 bases, and 3 bases stayed unmatched. This CDR3 comprises 16 residues. As regards this clonotype: What it recognizes is unknown.

This receptor was obtained from a girl aged 10 to 17 with multiple sclerosis. The sequencing sample was made of blood. This sequence joins TRBV6-1 and TRBJ2-1, with 10 bases that match TRBD2. The chain's CDR3 is CASSGGLALSYNEQFF. In DNA form, the CDR3 reads TGTGCCAGCAGTGGGGGACTAGCGCTCTCCTACAATGAGCAGTTCTTC.